One T cell receptor beta chain is described in this entry. Its antigen target is currently unknown. Within one base of it there is no much larger clone, and no base qualities were kept. The data originate from a study of blood T cell repertoires in COVID-19 (dated by TCRdb to 2019 to 2021). Regarding the complete study: Samples covering the acute and convalescent phases of COVID-19 were provided by collaborators in the United States, Italy and Spain. The repertoires were released in a freely available public database meant as a resource for research on the immune response to SARS-CoV-2. Nearly every sample came with metadata listing a de-identified subject ID, COVID-19 status, age in years and sex. The prospective study material was composed of cDNA or gDNA derived from T cells, B-cell-depleted T cells, or PBMCs. Where available, HLA class I and class II types were obtained from metadata supplied by the sample provider rather than from assay-based typing. Deeply sampled blood TCRbeta repertoires from subjects exposed to, actively infected with, or recovered from COVID-19 were included in the dataset. Samples were obtained from the ongoing ImmuneRACE study (first 160 participants) and from about 1,300 subjects provided by 6 global collaborators. The study at large found these results: Clinical and demographic metadata were provided uncurated, with the amount varying by source and participant.

Whole blood was collected in K2EDTA tubes by collaborating institutions according to the institutions' own protocols. For TCRbeta analysis, collaborator samples were shipped as frozen whole blood, as isolated PBMCs, or as DNA extracted from either sample type. TCRbeta CDR3 regions were amplified from genomic DNA by means of the immunoSEQ Assay, a bias-controlled multiplex PCR. The authors processed their data as follows. Nucleated cell counts per sample were estimated from amplification of reference gene primers within the assay. To quantify the absolute abundance of each unique TCRbeta CDR3 rearrangement, sequence reads were collapsed and filtered. For each sample, productive Simpson clonality was calculated by taking the square root of Simpson's diversity index across productive rearrangements. The immuneACCESS repertoire file appears here via TCRdb, limited to in-frame rearrangements. These files lack a portion of the clones; in checked studies, under half of the deficit traces to unresolved V genes, and the cause of the others is not known. From that table come the V and J calls and clone size; the DNA was used to work out D and trimming. The sample table contains about 180,000 clones; only one count was recorded for around 79% of them. The top ten clonotypes cover approximately 26% of the sample.

This sequence originates from a woman between 65 and 79 years old with acute or convalescent COVID-19. The specimen was peripheral blood.

The DNA sequence is as follows: TGTGCCACATTAGACAACGATAATGAAAAACTGTTTTTT. The translation is CATLDNDNEKLFF. The receptor chain draws on TRBV10-3 and TRBJ1-4; too little of a D gene remains to name it. CDR1 and CDR2, looked up from the germline V gene, are ENHRY and SYGVKD. The junction shows trimming of 10 bases on V and 4 bases on J, plus 13 bases between the germline ends. Its CDR3 holds 13 amino acids, cysteine through phenylalanine. Just CDR3 DNA is preserved here, 39 bases in frame from base 1.